A selection of T cell receptor beta chains follows, all from one sample in a study of OX40 agonist ivuxolimab in advanced cancers. Profiling relied on immunoSEQ multiplex PCR, and the TCRdb table lists in-frame clones only, not all of them. The sample holds about 82,000 clones, more than 90% seen once. Material: CD4+ or CD8+ T cells sorted from blood, obtained in a trial of the OX40 agonist ivuxolimab. The source is an adult with an advanced solid tumor such as melanoma, head and neck, liver or kidney cancer. CDR3s include the opening cysteine and the closing phenylalanine or tryptophan. The D gene is left open where the match is weak.

J gene | V gene | D gene | CDR3 length | CDR3 protein
TRBJ1-2 | TRBV6-5 | TRBD1 | 15 | CASSYDGPGQGGYTF
TRBJ1-1 | TRBV25-1 | NA | 16 | CASSESLPLAGGEAFF
TRBJ2-2 | TRBV9 | NA | 15 | CASSVGWGEVGELFF
TRBJ2-1 | TRBV12-5 | TRBD1 | 18 | CASGLVIQGSGTYNEQFF
TRBJ2-7 | TRBV5-6 | TRBD1 | 16 | CASSLGGGQGADEQYF
TRBJ2-7 | TRBV6-1 | NA | 14 | CASSGSGSSYEQYF
TRBJ1-1 | TRBV19 | TRBD1 | 14 | CASSILQGDPEAFF
TRBJ1-2 | TRBV6-5 | NA | 16 | CASSSDRDPRLYGYTF
TRBJ1-5 | TRBV19 | NA | 16 | CASSPGGGGGNQPQHF
TRBJ1-2 | TRBV7-9 | NA | 15 | CASSPSRGSSYGYTF
TRBJ2-2 | TRBV11-2 | NA | 12 | CASSKGSGELFF
TRBJ2-3 | TRBV7-3 | TRBD2 | 16 | CASSPLAGGLVDTQYF
TRBJ1-4 | TRBV5-1 | TRBD1 | 14 | CASSFGTVNEKLFF
TRBJ2-7 | TRBV2 | TRBD2 | 16 | CASRLKLAGGSYEQYF
TRBJ2-1 | TRBV19 | TRBD2 | 17 | CASSANGASGGRSEQFF
TRBJ1-2 | TRBV5-6 | TRBD1 | 15 | CASSLPGQELYGYTF
TRBJ2-2 | TRBV27 | TRBD1 | 13 | CASSGQGAGELFF
TRBJ2-1 | TRBV11-3 | TRBD2 | 20 | CASSPRLADRGLSSYNEQFF
TRBJ2-5 | TRBV2 | NA | 12 | CASRLFRETQYF
TRBJ1-4 | TRBV10-3 | NA | 12 | CAISASNEKLFF
TRBJ2-3 | TRBV11-3 | TRBD2 | 15 | CASSSLAGGTDTQYF
TRBJ1-1 | TRBV21-1 | NA | 15 | CASSRVGQGYTEAFF
TRBJ1-2 | TRBV2 | NA | 13 | CASSEAGRPGYTF
TRBJ2-3 | TRBV7-9 | TRBD2 | 15 | CASSFGLAGSDTQYF
TRBJ1-5 | TRBV27 | TRBD1 | 15 | CASSLTGGSFEPQHF
TRBJ1-5 | TRBV19 | NA | 16 | CASSPRRGSGNQPQHF
TRBJ1-1 | TRBV7-3 | TRBD1 | 14 | CASSLIGGGAEAFF